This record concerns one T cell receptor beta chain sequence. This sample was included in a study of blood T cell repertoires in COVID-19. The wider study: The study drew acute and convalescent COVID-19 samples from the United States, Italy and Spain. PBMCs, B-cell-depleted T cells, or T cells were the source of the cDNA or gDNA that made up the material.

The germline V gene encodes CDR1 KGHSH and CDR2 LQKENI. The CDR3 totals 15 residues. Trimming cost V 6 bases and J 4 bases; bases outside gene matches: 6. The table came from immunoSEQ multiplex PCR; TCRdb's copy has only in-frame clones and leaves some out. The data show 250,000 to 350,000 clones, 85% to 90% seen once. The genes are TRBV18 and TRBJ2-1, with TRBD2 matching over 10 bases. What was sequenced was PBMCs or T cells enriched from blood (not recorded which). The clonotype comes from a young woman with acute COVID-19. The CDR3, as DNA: TGTGCCAGCTCCCCAATAGCGGGAGGTTACAATGAGCAGTTCTTC. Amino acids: CASSPIAGGYNEQFF.